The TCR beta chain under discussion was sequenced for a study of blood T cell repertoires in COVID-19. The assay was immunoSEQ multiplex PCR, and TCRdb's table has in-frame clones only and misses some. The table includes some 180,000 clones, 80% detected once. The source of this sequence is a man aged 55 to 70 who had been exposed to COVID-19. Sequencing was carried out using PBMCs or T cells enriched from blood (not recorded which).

CDR3 residues: CASSLETNQPQHF. The CDR3 DNA is TGCGCCAGCAGCTTGGAGACTAATCAGCCCCAGCATTTT. This chain joins TRBV5-1 and TRBJ1-5; D is uncertain. This CDR3 comprises 13 residues. Germline-derived CDR1 and CDR2 are SGHRS and YFSETQ. V lost 0 bases to trimming and J lost 4 bases, with 5 bases between them.